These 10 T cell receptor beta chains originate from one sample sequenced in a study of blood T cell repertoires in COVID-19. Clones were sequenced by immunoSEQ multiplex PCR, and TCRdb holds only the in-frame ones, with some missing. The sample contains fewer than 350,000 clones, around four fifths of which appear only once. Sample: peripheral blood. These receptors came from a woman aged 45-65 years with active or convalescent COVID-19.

Here the CDR3 reads CASINGGPGELFF. CDR3 nucleotides: TGTGCCAGCATCAATGGGGGCCCCGGGGAGCTGTTTTTT. V and J are TRBV12-3 or TRBV12-4 and TRBJ2-2; D might be TRBD1 (6 bases). The CDR3 runs to 13 residues. Trimming removed 7 bases from V and 6 bases from J, with 12 bases in between.

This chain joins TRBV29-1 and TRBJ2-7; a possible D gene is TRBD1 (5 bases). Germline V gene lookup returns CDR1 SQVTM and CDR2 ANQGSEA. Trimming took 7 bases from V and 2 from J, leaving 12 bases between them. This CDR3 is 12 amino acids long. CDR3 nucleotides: TGCAGCGCTGTAACAGGAGCCTACGAGCAGTACTTC. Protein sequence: CSAVTGAYEQYF.

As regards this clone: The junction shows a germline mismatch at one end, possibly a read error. The CDR3: CASSDSSGRAVSQYF. The CDR3, as DNA: TGTGCCAGCAGTGACTCTAGCGGGAGGGCTGTTTCCCAGTACTTC. The chain recombines TRBV6-5 with TRBJ2-7; 12 nucleotides match TRBD2. Per the germline V gene, CDR1 is MNHEY and CDR2 is SVGAGI. CDR3 length: 15 amino acids.

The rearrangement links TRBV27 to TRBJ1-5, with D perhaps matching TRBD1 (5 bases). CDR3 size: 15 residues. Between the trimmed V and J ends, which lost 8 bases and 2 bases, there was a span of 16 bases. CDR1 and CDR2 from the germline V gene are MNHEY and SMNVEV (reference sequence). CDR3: CASAVGVSGNQPQHF. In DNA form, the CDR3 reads TGTGCCAGCGCGGTAGGGGTTAGTGGCAATCAGCCCCAGCATTTT.

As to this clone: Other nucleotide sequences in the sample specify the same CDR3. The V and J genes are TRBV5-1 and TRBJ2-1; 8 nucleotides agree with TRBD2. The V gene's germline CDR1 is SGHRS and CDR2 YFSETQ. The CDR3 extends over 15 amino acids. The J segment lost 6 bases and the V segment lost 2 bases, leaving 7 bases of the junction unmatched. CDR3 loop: CASSLGAGVSNEQFF. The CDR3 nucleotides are TGCGCCAGCAGCTTAGGAGCGGGAGTCTCCAATGAGCAGTTCTTC.

DNA for the CDR3: TGTGCCAGCAGTGAAGCAGGGGTCGACAGGGGGTTCACTGAAGCTTTCTTT. Translation: CASSEAGVDRGFTEAFF. The chain recombines TRBV2 with TRBJ1-1; the match to TRBD1 covers 9 bases. The CDR3 is 17 amino acids. Unmatched junction bases numbered 9, after V lost 0 bases and J lost 4 bases. CDR1 SNHLY and CDR2 FYNNEI come from the germline V gene.

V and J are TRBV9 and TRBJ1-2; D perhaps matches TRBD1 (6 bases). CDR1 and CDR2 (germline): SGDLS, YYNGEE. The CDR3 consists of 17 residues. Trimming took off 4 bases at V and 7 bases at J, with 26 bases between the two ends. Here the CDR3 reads CASSPKDSPLASAGYTF. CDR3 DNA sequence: TGTGCCAGCAGCCCCAAGGACAGCCCACTTGCCTCGGCTGGCTACACCTTC. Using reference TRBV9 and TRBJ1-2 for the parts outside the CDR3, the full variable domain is DSGVTQTPKHLITATGQRVTLRCSPRSGDLSVYWYQQSLDQGLQFLIQYYNGEERAKGNILERFSAQQFPDLHSELNLSSLELGDSALYFCASSPKDSPLASAGYTFGSGTRLTVV.

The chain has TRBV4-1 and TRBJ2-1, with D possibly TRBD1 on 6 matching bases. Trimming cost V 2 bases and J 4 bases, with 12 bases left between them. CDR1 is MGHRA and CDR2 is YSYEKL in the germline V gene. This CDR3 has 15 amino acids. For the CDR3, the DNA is TGCGCCAGCAGCCAAACTCAGCAGGGGTACAATGAGCAGTTCTTC. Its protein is CASSQTQQGYNEQFF.

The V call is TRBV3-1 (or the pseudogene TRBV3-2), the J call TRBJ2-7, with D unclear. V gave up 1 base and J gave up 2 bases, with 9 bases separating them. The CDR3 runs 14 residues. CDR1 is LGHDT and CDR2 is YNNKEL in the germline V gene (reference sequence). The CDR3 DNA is TGTGCCAGCAGCCAAGCCTACAGAACCTACGAGCAGTACTTC. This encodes CASSQAYRTYEQYF.

In nucleotides, the CDR3 is TGTGCCAGCAGCCACACAGGGAACGAGCAGTACTTC. This gives the protein CASSHTGNEQYF. V gene TRBV14 combines with J gene TRBJ2-7, with D tentatively TRBD1 (6 bases). The V and J ends lost 3 bases and 5 bases respectively, with 8 bases between them. The germline V gene has CDR1 SGHDN and CDR2 FVKESK. This CDR3 has 12 amino acids.